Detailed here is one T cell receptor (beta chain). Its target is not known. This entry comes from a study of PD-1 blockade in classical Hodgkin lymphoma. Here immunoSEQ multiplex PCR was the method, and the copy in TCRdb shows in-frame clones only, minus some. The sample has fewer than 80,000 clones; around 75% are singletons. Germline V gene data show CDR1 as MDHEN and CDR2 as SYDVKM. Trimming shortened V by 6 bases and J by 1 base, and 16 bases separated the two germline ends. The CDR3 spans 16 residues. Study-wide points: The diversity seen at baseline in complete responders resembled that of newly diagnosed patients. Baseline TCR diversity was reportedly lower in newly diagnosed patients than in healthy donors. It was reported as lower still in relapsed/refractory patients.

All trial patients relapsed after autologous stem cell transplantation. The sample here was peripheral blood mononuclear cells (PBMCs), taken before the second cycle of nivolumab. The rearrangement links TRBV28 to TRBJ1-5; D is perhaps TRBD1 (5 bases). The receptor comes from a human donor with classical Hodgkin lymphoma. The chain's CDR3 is CASSPGGGVSNQPQHF. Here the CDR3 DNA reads TGTGCCAGCAGCCCTGGGGGGGGTGTCAGCAATCAGCCCCAGCATTTT.